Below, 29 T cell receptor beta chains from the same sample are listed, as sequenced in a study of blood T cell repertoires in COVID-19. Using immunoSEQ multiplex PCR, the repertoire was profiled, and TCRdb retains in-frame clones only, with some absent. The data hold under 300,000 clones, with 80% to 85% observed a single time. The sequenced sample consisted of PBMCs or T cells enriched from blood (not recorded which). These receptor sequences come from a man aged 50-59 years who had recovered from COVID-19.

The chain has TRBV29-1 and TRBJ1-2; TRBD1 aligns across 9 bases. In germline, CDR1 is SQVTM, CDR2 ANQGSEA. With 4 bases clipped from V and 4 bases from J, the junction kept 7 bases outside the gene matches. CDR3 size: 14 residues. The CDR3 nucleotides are TGCAGCGTTGCCTCGACAGGGGGGGTCTATGGCTACACCTTC. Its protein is CSVASTGGVYGYTF.

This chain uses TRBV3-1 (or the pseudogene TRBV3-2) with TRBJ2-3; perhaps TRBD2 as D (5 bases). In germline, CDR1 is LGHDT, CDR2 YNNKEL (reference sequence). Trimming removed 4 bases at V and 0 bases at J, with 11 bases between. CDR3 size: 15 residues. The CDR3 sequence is CASSLLVGSTDTQYF. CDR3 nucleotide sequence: TGTGCCAGCAGCCTACTAGTGGGGAGCACAGATACGCAGTATTTT.

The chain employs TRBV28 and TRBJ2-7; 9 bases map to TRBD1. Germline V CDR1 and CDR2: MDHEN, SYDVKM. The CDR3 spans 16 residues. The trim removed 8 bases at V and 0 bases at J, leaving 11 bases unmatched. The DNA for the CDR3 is TGTGCCAGCCCACCGGGACAGGGACTGCCCTCCTACGAGCAGTACTTC. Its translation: CASPPGQGLPSYEQYF. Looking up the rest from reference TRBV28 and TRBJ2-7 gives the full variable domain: DVKVTQSSRYLVKRTGEKVFLECVQDMDHENMFWYRQDPGLGLRLIYFSYDVKMKEKGDIPEGYSVSREKKERFSLILESASTNQTSMYLCASPPGQGLPSYEQYFGPGTRLTVT.

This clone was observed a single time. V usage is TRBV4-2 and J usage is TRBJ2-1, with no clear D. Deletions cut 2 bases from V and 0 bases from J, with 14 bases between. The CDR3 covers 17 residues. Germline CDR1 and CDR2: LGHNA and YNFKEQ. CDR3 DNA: TGTGCCAGCAGCCAATTCGCGCAGGCGAACTCCTACAATGAGCAGTTCTTC. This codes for CASSQFAQANSYNEQFF.

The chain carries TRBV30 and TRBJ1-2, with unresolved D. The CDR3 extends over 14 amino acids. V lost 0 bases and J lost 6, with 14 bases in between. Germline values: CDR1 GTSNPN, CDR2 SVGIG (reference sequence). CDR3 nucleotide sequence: TGTGCCTGGAGTGTGGGCCGGGGTACTAATGGCTACACCTTC. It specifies CAWSVGRGTNGYTF.

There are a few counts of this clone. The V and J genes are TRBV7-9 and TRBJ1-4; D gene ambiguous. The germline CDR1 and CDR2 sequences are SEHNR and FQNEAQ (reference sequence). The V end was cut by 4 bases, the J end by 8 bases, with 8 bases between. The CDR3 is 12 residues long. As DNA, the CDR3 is TGTGCCAGCAGCTCCTCGGGGGAAAAACTGTTTTTT. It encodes CASSSSGEKLFF.

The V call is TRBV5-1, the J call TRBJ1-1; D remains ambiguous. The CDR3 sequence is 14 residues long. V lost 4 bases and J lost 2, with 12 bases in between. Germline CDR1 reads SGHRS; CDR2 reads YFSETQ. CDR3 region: CASSRVIGNTEAFF. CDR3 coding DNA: TGCGCCAGCAGCAGAGTTATTGGTAACACTGAAGCTTTCTTT.

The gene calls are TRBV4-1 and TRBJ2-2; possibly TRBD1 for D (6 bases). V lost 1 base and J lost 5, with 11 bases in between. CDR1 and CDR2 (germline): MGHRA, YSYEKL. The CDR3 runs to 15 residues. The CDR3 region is CASSQGWQGTGELFF. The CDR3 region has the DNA TGCGCCAGCAGCCAAGGATGGCAGGGGACCGGGGAGCTGTTTTTT.

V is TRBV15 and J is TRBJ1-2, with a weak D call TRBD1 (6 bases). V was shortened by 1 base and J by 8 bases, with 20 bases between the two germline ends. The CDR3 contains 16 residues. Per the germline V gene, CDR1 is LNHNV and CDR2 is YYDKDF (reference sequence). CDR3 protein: CATSRGSFAGARGYTF. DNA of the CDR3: TGTGCCACCAGCAGAGGATCCTTTGCGGGGGCGCGAGGCTACACCTTC.

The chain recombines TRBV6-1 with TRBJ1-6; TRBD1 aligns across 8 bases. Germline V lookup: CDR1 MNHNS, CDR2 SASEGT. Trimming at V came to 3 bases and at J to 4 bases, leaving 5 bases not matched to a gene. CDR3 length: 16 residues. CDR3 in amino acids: CASSDWDRLYNSPLHF. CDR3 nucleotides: TGTGCCAGCAGTGACTGGGACAGGTTGTATAATTCACCCCTCCACTTT.

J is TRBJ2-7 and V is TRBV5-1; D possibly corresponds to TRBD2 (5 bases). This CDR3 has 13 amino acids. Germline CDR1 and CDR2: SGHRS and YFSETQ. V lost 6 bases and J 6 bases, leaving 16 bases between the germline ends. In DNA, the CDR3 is TGCGCCAGCACCTTTGGAGGCCCGGGCGAGCAGTACTTC. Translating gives CASTFGGPGEQYF.

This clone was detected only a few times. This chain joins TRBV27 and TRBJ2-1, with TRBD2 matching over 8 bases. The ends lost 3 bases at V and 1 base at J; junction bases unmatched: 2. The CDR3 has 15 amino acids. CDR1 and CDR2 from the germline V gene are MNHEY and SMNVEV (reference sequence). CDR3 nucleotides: TGTGCCAGCAGTTTTGGCGGGGGGTCCTACAATGAGCAGTTCTTC. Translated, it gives CASSFGGGSYNEQFF.

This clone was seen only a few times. The CDR3 nucleotides read TGCAGTACAGGGGGCGTCACTGAAGCTTTCTTT. It is translated as CSTGGVTEAFF. The chain uses TRBV20-1 and TRBJ1-1; TRBD1 aligns across 9 bases. The CDR3 consists of 11 residues. Trimming took 8 bases from V and 4 from J; bases not matched to a gene: 2. CDR1 and CDR2 (germline): DFQATT, SNEGSKA (reference sequence).

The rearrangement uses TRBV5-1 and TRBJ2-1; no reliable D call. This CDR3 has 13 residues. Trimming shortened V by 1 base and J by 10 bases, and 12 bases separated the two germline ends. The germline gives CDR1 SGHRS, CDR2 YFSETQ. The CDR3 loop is CASSLSTFGEQFF. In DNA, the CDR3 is TGCGCCAGCAGCTTGTCCACCTTCGGGGAGCAGTTCTTC.

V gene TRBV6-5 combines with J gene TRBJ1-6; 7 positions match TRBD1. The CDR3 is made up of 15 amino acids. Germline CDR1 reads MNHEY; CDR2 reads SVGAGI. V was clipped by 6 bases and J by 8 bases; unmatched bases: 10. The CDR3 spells CASRPRGTVHSPLHF. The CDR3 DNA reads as TGTGCCAGCAGACCCCGTGGGACAGTACATTCACCCCTCCACTTT.

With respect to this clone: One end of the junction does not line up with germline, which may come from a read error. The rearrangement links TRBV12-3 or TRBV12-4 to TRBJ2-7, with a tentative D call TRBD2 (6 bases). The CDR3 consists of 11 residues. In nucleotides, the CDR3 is TGTGCCAGCACCCTGGGGGGAGAGCCGGAGTTC. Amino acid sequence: CASTLGGEPEF.

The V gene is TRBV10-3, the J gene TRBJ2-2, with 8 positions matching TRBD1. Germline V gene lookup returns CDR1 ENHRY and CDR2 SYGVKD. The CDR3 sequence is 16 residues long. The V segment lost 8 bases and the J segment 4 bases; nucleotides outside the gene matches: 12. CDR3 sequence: CAIFWLGTGGTGELFF. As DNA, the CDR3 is TGTGCCATCTTTTGGTTAGGGACAGGAGGCACCGGGGAGCTGTTTTTT.

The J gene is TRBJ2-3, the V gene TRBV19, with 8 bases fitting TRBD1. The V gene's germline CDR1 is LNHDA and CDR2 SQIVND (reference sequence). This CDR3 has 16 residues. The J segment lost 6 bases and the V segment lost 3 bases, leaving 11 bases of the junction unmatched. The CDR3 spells CASSIGQGGSWDTQYF. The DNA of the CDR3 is TGTGCCAGTAGTATTGGACAGGGTGGTAGCTGGGATACGCAGTATTTT.

The CDR3 nucleotides read TGTGCCATCAGCCCCGGGACTAGCACCAATGAGCAGTTCTTC. This codes for CAISPGTSTNEQFF. The chain couples TRBV10-3 to TRBJ2-1; TRBD2 matches at 9 bases. This CDR3 comprises 14 residues. V dropped 6 bases and J dropped 6; count of bases not matched to a gene: 6. Germline V gene sequence: CDR1 ENHRY, CDR2 SYGVKD.

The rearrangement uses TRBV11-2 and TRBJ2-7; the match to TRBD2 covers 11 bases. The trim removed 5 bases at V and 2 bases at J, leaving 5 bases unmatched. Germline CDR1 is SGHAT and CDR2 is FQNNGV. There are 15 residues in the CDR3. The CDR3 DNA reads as TGTGCCAGCAGCCCGCTAGCGGGAGGCACCTACGAGCAGTACTTC. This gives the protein CASSPLAGGTYEQYF.

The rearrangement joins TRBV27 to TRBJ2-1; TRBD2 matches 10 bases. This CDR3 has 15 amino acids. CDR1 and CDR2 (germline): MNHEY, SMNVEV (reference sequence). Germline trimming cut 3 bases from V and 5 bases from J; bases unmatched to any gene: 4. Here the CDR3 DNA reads TGTGCCAGCAGTTTCCTAGCGGGGGCCGACAATGAGCAGTTCTTC. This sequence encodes CASSFLAGADNEQFF.

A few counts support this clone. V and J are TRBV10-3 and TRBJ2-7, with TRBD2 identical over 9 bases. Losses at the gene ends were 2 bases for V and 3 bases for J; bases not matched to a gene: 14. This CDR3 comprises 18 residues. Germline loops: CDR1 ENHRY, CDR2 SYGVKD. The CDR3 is CAISEAGGSGPNDYEQYF. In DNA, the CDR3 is TGTGCCATCAGTGAGGCGGGGGGGAGCGGCCCCAATGACTACGAGCAGTACTTC.

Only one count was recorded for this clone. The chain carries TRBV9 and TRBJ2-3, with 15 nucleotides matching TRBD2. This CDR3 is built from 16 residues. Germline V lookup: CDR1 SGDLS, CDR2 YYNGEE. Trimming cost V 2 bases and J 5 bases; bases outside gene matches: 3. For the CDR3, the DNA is TGTGCCAGCAGCGTGGGACTAGCGGGAGGAAGAGATACGCAGTATTTT. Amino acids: CASSVGLAGGRDTQYF.

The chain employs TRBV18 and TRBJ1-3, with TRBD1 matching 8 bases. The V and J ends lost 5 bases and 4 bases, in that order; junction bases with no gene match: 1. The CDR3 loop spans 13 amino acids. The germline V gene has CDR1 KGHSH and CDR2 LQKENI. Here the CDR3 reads CASSGQGGNTIYF. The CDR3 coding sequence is TGTGCCAGCTCAGGACAGGGAGGAAACACCATATATTTT.

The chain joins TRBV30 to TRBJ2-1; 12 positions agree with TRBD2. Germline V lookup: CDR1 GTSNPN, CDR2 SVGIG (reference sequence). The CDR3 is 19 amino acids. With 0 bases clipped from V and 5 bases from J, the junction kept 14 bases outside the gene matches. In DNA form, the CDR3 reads TGTGCCTGGAGTGTGAGCGTTGTTAGGACTAGCGGGGACCACAATGAGCAGTTCTTC. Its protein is CAWSVSVVRTSGDHNEQFF. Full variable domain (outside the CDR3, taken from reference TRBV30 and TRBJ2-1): SQTIHQWPATLVQPVGSPLSLECTVEGTSNPNLYWYRQAAGRGLQLLFYSVGIGQISSEVPQNLSASRPQDRQFILSSKKLLLSDSGFYLCAWSVSVVRTSGDHNEQFFGPGTRLTVL.

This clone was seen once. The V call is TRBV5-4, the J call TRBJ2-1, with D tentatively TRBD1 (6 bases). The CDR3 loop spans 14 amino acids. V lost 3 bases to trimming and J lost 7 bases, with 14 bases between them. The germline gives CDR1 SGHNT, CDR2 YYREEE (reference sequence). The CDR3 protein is CASSWGRGENEQFF. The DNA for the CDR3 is TGTGCCAGCAGCTGGGGCAGGGGCGAGAATGAGCAGTTCTTC.

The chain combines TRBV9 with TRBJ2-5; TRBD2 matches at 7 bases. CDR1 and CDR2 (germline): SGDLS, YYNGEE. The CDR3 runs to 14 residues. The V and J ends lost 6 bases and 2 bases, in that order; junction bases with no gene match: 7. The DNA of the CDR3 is TGTGCCAGCACCCCGGGAGGAGGTCAAGAGACCCAGTACTTC. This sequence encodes CASTPGGGQETQYF.

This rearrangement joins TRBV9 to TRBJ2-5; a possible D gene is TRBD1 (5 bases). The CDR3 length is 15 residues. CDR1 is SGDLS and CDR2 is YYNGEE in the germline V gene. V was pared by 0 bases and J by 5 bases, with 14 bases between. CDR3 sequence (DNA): TGTGCCAGCAGCGTAGCTACGGGCAGGGATGAGACCCAGTACTTC. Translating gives CASSVATGRDETQYF.

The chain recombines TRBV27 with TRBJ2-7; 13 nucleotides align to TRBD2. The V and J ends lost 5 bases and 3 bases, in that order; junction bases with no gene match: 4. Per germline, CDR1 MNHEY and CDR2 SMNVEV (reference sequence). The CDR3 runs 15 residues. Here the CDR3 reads CASSIGLAGVYEQYF. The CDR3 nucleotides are TGTGCCAGCAGTATCGGACTAGCGGGAGTCTACGAGCAGTACTTC.